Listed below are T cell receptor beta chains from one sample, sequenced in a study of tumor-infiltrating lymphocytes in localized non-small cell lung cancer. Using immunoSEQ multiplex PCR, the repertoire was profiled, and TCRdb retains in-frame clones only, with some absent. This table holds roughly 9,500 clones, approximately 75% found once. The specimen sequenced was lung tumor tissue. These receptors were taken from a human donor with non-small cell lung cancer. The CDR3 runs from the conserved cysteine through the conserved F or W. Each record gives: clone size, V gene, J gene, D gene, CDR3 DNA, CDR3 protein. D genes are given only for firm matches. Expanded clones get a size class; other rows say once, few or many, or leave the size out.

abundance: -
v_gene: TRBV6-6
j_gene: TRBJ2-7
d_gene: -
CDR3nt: TGTGCCAGCAAATCGGCAGCCAGCTACGAGCAGTACTTC
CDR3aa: CASKSAASYEQYF

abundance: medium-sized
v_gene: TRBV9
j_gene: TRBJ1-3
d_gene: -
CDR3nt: TGTGCCAGCAGCGTAGCGGGAGGAAACACCATATATTTT
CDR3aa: CASSVAGGNTIYF

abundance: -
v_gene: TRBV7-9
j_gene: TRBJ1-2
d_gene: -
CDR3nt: TGTGCCAGCAGCTTAGGGACAGCAGGTATCTTTGGCTACACCTTC
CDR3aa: CASSLGTAGIFGYTF

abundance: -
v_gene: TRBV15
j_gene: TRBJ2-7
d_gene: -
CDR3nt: TGTGCCACCAGCAGAGATAAGGTAGCGGACGAGCAGTACTTC
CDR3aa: CATSRDKVADEQYF

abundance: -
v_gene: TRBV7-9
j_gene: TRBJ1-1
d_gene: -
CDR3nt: TGTGCCAGCAGCTTATCCGGCAGGGAGGGAGCTGAAGCTTTCTTT
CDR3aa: CASSLSGREGAEAFF

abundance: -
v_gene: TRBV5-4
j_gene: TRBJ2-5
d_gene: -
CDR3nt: TGTGCCAGCAGGGGGGGCGCTTGGGAGACCCAGTACTTC
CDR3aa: CASRGGAWETQYF

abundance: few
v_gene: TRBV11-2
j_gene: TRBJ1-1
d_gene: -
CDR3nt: TGTGCCAGCAGCTTAAGCCTCATGAACACTGAAGCTTTCTTT
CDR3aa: CASSLSLMNTEAFF

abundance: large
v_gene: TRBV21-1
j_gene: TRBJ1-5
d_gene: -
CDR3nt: TGTGCCAGCTCCGAAGGAACAGGGGAATGGGATCAGCCCCAGCATTTT
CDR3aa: CASSEGTGEWDQPQHF

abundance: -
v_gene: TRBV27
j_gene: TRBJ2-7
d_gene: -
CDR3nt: TGTGCCGTTTACGGGAGCTCCTACGAGCAGTACTTC
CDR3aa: CAVYGSSYEQYF

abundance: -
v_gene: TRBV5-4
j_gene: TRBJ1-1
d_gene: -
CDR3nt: TGTGCCAGCAGCCTCACCGGGACCACTGAAGCTTTCTTT
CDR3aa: CASSLTGTTEAFF

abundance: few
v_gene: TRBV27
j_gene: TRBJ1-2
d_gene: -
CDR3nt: TGTGCCAGCAAGTCGGGTTATGGCTACACCTTC
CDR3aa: CASKSGYGYTF

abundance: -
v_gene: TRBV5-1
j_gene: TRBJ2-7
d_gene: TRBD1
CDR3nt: TGCGCCAGCAGCTTGGGGTCAGGGGGCGACGCGCAGTACTTC
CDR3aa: CASSLGSGGDAQYF

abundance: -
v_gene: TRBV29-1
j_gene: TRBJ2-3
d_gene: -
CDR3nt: TGCAGCGTTGACCATGGGACCTCGGGGGATACGCAGTATTTT
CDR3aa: CSVDHGTSGDTQYF

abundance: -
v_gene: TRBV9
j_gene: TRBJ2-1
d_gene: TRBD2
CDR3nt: TGTGCCAGCAGCGGAAGCGGGGGGGTTAACAATGAGCAGTTCTTC
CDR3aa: CASSGSGGVNNEQFF

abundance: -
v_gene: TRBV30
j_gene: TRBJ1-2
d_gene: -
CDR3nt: TGTGCCTGGAGTACCCGAGGGGGCTATGGCTACACCTTC
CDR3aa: CAWSTRGGYGYTF

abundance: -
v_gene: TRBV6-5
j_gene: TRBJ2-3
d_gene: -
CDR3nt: TGTGCCAGCAGTTACCGAGGGGCGTTCGGCACAGATACGCAGTATTTT
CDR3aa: CASSYRGAFGTDTQYF

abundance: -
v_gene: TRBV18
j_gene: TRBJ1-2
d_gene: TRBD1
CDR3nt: TGTGCCAGCTCACCCAACCGGGACAGCTATGGCTACACCTTC
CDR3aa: CASSPNRDSYGYTF

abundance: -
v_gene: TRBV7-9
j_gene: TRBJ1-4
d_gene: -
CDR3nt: TGTGCCAGCAGCTTGGACTCGCAAAATGAAAAACTGTTTTTT
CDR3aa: CASSLDSQNEKLFF

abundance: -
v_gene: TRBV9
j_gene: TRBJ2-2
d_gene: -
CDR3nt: TGTGCCAGCAGCGTAGGCCTCGCCGGGGAGCTGTTTTTT
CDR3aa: CASSVGLAGELFF

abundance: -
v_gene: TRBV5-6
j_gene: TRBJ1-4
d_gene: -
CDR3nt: TGTGCCAGCAGCTTTAGGAGGGCCGGAACAGACAATGAAAAACTGTTTTTT
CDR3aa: CASSFRRAGTDNEKLFF

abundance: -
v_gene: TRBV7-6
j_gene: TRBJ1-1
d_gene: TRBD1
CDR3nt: TGTGCCAGCAGCGCAGGTTTAGGGCAGGGGGCTCCTGAAGCTTTCTTT
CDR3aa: CASSAGLGQGAPEAFF

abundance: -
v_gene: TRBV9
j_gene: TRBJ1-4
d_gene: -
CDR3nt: TGTGCCAGCAGCGTAGGAGAGGTGGGTGCGAAACTGTTTTTT
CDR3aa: CASSVGEVGAKLFF

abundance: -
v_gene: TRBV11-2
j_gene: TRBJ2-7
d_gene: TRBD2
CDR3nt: TGTGCCAGCAGCTTAGTCATTGGTAGCGGGGGGGCCGGGGAGCAGTACTTC
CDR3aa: CASSLVIGSGGAGEQYF

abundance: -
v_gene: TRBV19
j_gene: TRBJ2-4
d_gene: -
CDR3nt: TGTGCCAGTAGTCCTCCAGGGGCGTTATACATTCAGTACTTC
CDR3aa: CASSPPGALYIQYF

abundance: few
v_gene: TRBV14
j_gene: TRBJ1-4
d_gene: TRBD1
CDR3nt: TGTGCCAGCAGCCCTCGGACAGGGAGATATGAAAAACTGTTTTTT
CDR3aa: CASSPRTGRYEKLFF

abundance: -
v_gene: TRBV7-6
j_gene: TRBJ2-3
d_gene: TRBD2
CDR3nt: TGTGCCAGCAGCTCTTCAAGGATGCAAGTACCGGGACTAAGCACAGATACGCAGTATTTT
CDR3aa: CASSSSRMQVPGLSTDTQYF

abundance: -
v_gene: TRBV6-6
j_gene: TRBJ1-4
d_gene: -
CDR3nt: TGTGCCAGCAGTTACTCGGGTATACCGCCTCGAGAAAAACTGTTTTTT
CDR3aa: CASSYSGIPPREKLFF

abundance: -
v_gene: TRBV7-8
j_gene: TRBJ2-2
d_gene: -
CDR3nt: TGTGCCAGCAGACTCGGCCGAGACACCGGGGAGCTGTTTTTT
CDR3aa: CASRLGRDTGELFF

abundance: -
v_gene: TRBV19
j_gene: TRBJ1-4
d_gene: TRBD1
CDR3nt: TGTGCCAGTAGTATGGTTGCAGGGGGGGAAAAACTGTTTTTT
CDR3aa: CASSMVAGGEKLFF

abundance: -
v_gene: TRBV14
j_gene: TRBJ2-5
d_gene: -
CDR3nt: TGTGCCAGCAGCCAAGTTCCCACGGGGGAGACCCAGTACTTC
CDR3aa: CASSQVPTGETQYF

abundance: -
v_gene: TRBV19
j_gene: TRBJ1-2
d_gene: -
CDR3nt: TGTGCCAGTAGTATAGTTTCAGCCAGCTATGGCTACACCTTC
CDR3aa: CASSIVSASYGYTF